This TCR beta chain is drawn from a study of blood T cells in healthy people across ages. Alongside a J-beta primer mix, a sample-barcoded 5' primer served in a second PCR lasting about 7 to 12 cycles. MiXCR, applied by TCRdb to the 5' RACE reads, yields one record per CDR3 protein. The sample has about 1,400,000 distinct CDR3 sequences, 35% to 45% seen once; the top ten hold 7% to 9.5%. Study conclusions and caveats: Measured against age, TCR beta diversity per million T cells decreased in a roughly linear manner.

Concerning this clonotype: Its matching antigen is unknown.

Germline V gene data show CDR1 as LNHNV and CDR2 as YYDKDF (reference sequence). The germline V and J ends were trimmed by 3 bases and 3 bases, with 14 bases remaining between them. The CDR3 contains 15 residues. Specimen: blood. This chain links TRBV15 with TRBJ2-5; possible D gene TRBD2, 5 bases. The sequence derives from a woman between 18 and 29 years old in good health. CDR3 bases: TGTGCCACCAGCAGCGACCCGGACTGGAAAGAGACCCAGTACTTC. Its translation: CATSSDPDWKETQYF.